These T cell receptor beta chains were read from a single sample in a study of blood T cell repertoires in COVID-19. Only in-frame clones appear in the TCRdb table, and some are missing; sequencing was by immunoSEQ multiplex PCR. The sample has tens of thousands of clones; roughly 85% are singletons. Sequencing was performed on peripheral blood. These receptors originate from a human donor in a cohort sampled during active COVID-19. CDR3s include the opening cysteine and the closing phenylalanine or tryptophan. Fields, in order: D gene, CDR3 length, clone size, V gene, J gene, CDR3 protein, CDR3 DNA. The D gene is left open where the match is weak. The size field is filled for only some rows; it gives once, few, many or a size class.

D gene: TRBD2
CDR3 length: 17
clone size: NA
V gene: TRBV9
J gene: TRBJ2-5
CDR3 protein: CASSVGLAGGRIETQYF
CDR3 DNA: TGTGCCAGCAGCGTAGGGCTAGCGGGAGGGCGGATAGAGACCCAGTACTTC

D gene: TRBD2
CDR3 length: 15
clone size: NA
V gene: TRBV5-1
J gene: TRBJ2-1
CDR3 protein: CASSLAGREREEQFF
CDR3 DNA: TGCGCCAGCAGCTTGGCCGGGAGGGAGCGTGAGGAGCAGTTCTTC

D gene: NA
CDR3 length: 14
clone size: NA
V gene: TRBV5-4
J gene: TRBJ2-7
CDR3 protein: CASSPTGTIYEQYF
CDR3 DNA: TGTGCCAGCAGCCCGACCGGGACAATTTACGAGCAGTACTTC

D gene: NA
CDR3 length: 14
clone size: NA
V gene: TRBV5-8
J gene: TRBJ2-4
CDR3 protein: CASSGGLAKNIQYF
CDR3 DNA: TGTGCCAGCAGCGGGGGGTTAGCCAAAAACATTCAGTACTTC

D gene: NA
CDR3 length: 12
clone size: NA
V gene: TRBV7-3
J gene: TRBJ2-1
CDR3 protein: CASSSSRDTQFF
CDR3 DNA: TGTGCCAGCAGCTCCTCCCGGGATACCCAGTTCTTC

D gene: TRBD2
CDR3 length: 17
clone size: NA
V gene: TRBV28
J gene: TRBJ2-5
CDR3 protein: CASSPHGRAASQETQYF
CDR3 DNA: TGTGCCAGCAGCCCCCACGGGAGGGCGGCCTCACAAGAGACCCAGTACTTC

D gene: NA
CDR3 length: 13
clone size: few
V gene: TRBV29-1
J gene: TRBJ1-4
CDR3 protein: CSVRRPDSQKLFF
CDR3 DNA: TGCAGCGTCCGCCGACCTGATAGCCAAAAACTGTTTTTT

D gene: TRBD2
CDR3 length: 16
clone size: NA
V gene: TRBV19
J gene: TRBJ2-7
CDR3 protein: CASNPGFLAGVSEQYF
CDR3 DNA: TGTGCCAGTAACCCCGGCTTCTTAGCGGGAGTAAGCGAGCAGTACTTC

D gene: TRBD1
CDR3 length: 17
clone size: NA
V gene: TRBV27
J gene: TRBJ1-1
CDR3 protein: CASRHRGSNKPGTEAFF
CDR3 DNA: TGTGCCAGCAGGCACAGGGGCAGCAACAAACCGGGCACTGAAGCTTTCTTT

D gene: NA
CDR3 length: 11
clone size: NA
V gene: TRBV9
J gene: TRBJ2-1
CDR3 protein: CASSADNEQFF
CDR3 DNA: TGTGCCAGCAGCGCCGACAATGAGCAGTTCTTC

D gene: NA
CDR3 length: 16
clone size: few
V gene: TRBV7-2
J gene: TRBJ1-2
CDR3 protein: CASTPRGQGRDYGYTF
CDR3 DNA: TGTGCCAGCACCCCGAGAGGGCAGGGGAGAGATTATGGCTACACCTTC

D gene: TRBD1
CDR3 length: 13
clone size: few
V gene: TRBV28
J gene: TRBJ2-7
CDR3 protein: CASNRQGTYEQYF
CDR3 DNA: TGTGCCAGCAACCGACAGGGTACCTACGAGCAGTACTTC

D gene: TRBD2
CDR3 length: 14
clone size: few
V gene: TRBV29-1
J gene: TRBJ2-3
CDR3 protein: CSGKLAGITDTQYF
CDR3 DNA: TGCAGCGGGAAACTAGCGGGGATCACAGATACGCAGTATTTT

D gene: NA
CDR3 length: 13
clone size: NA
V gene: TRBV11-3
J gene: TRBJ2-1
CDR3 protein: CASSLGSGNEQFF
CDR3 DNA: TGTGCCAGCAGCTTAGGGAGCGGGAATGAGCAGTTCTTC

D gene: TRBD1
CDR3 length: 14
clone size: NA
V gene: TRBV7-2
J gene: TRBJ2-7
CDR3 protein: CASSFRDSRYEQYF
CDR3 DNA: TGTGCCAGCAGCTTCCGGGACAGCCGCTACGAGCAGTACTTC

D gene: TRBD2
CDR3 length: 18
clone size: NA
V gene: TRBV10-2
J gene: TRBJ2-7
CDR3 protein: CASSQSWTSGSLSYEQYF
CDR3 DNA: TGCGCCAGCAGCCAATCGTGGACTAGCGGGAGCCTCTCCTACGAGCAGTACTTC

D gene: NA
CDR3 length: 13
clone size: NA
V gene: TRBV19
J gene: TRBJ1-1
CDR3 protein: CASSHSGRTEAFF
CDR3 DNA: TGTGCCAGTAGCCACTCAGGGAGGACTGAAGCTTTCTTT

D gene: TRBD2
CDR3 length: 18
clone size: once
V gene: TRBV9
J gene: TRBJ2-3
CDR3 protein: CASSAGLAGVYRTDTQYF
CDR3 DNA: TGTGCCAGCAGCGCGGGACTAGCGGGAGTTTATAGGACAGATACGCAGTATTTT

D gene: TRBD1
CDR3 length: 15
clone size: few
V gene: TRBV14
J gene: TRBJ1-1
CDR3 protein: CASSQARTGVAEAFF
CDR3 DNA: TGTGCCAGCAGCCAAGCCAGGACAGGTGTTGCTGAAGCTTTCTTT

D gene: TRBD2
CDR3 length: 16
clone size: NA
V gene: TRBV7-9
J gene: TRBJ2-3
CDR3 protein: CASSRLAGGPTDTQYF
CDR3 DNA: TGTGCCAGCAGCCGCCTAGCGGGAGGGCCAACAGATACGCAGTATTTT

D gene: TRBD2
CDR3 length: 14
clone size: NA
V gene: TRBV29-1
J gene: TRBJ2-7
CDR3 protein: CSVELISGSREQYF
CDR3 DNA: TGCAGCGTTGAGTTGATTAGCGGGTCGCGGGAGCAGTACTTC

D gene: NA
CDR3 length: 13
clone size: medium-sized
V gene: TRBV2
J gene: TRBJ1-3
CDR3 protein: CASSGLSGNTIYF
CDR3 DNA: TGTGCCAGCAGTGGACTCTCTGGAAACACCATATATTTT

D gene: TRBD1
CDR3 length: 16
clone size: NA
V gene: TRBV6-5
J gene: TRBJ1-6
CDR3 protein: CASSYVTGGGNSPLHF
CDR3 DNA: TGTGCCAGCAGTTACGTAACAGGGGGCGGTAATTCACCCCTCCACTTT

D gene: TRBD2
CDR3 length: 17
clone size: NA
V gene: TRBV10-3
J gene: TRBJ2-3
CDR3 protein: CAISERSSGRLGDTQYF
CDR3 DNA: TGTGCCATCAGTGAGAGGAGTAGCGGGAGGCTCGGGGATACGCAGTATTTT

D gene: NA
CDR3 length: 15
clone size: few
V gene: TRBV19
J gene: TRBJ2-7
CDR3 protein: CASSPARTESYEQYF
CDR3 DNA: TGTGCCAGTAGCCCCGCCCGGACAGAGTCCTACGAGCAGTACTTC

D gene: TRBD2
CDR3 length: 17
clone size: NA
V gene: TRBV4-3
J gene: TRBJ2-1
CDR3 protein: CASSQVLAASSYNEQFF
CDR3 DNA: TGCGCCAGCAGCCAGGTCCTAGCGGCAAGCTCCTACAATGAGCAGTTCTTC

D gene: TRBD1
CDR3 length: 15
clone size: few
V gene: TRBV10-3
J gene: TRBJ1-2
CDR3 protein: CAIRKQGSGDYGYTF
CDR3 DNA: TGTGCCATCAGGAAACAGGGGAGCGGTGACTATGGCTACACCTTC

D gene: TRBD1
CDR3 length: 15
clone size: NA
V gene: TRBV19
J gene: TRBJ2-3
CDR3 protein: CASSRGTGATDTQYF
CDR3 DNA: TGTGCCAGTAGCAGAGGGACAGGGGCCACAGATACGCAGTATTTT

D gene: TRBD1
CDR3 length: 14
clone size: few
V gene: TRBV6-6
J gene: TRBJ1-1
CDR3 protein: CATRTGGGRTEAFF
CDR3 DNA: TGTGCCACCCGTACAGGGGGCGGAAGGACTGAAGCTTTCTTT

D gene: TRBD1
CDR3 length: 15
clone size: few
V gene: TRBV7-8
J gene: TRBJ1-5
CDR3 protein: CASSRGQNSNQPQHF
CDR3 DNA: TGTGCCAGCAGTCGGGGACAGAATAGCAATCAGCCCCAGCATTTT

D gene: TRBD1
CDR3 length: 15
clone size: NA
V gene: TRBV3-1/TRBV3-2
J gene: TRBJ1-2
CDR3 protein: CASSQDPSGQEGYTF
CDR3 DNA: TGTGCCAGCAGCCAAGATCCCTCCGGACAGGAAGGCTACACCTTC

D gene: TRBD2
CDR3 length: 17
clone size: NA
V gene: TRBV7-3
J gene: TRBJ2-3
CDR3 protein: CASSLVVAGGGTDTQYF
CDR3 DNA: TGTGCCAGCAGCTTAGTAGTAGCGGGAGGGGGCACAGATACGCAGTATTTT

D gene: TRBD2
CDR3 length: 17
clone size: NA
V gene: TRBV6-6
J gene: TRBJ2-7
CDR3 protein: CASSRPPGLAGEGEQYF
CDR3 DNA: TGTGCCAGCAGCCGACCCCCGGGACTAGCGGGAGAGGGCGAGCAGTACTTC

D gene: NA
CDR3 length: 12
clone size: NA
V gene: TRBV7-9
J gene: TRBJ1-1
CDR3 protein: CASSLSGSEAFF
CDR3 DNA: TGTGCCAGCAGCTTATCCGGGTCTGAAGCTTTCTTT

D gene: TRBD2
CDR3 length: 15
clone size: NA
V gene: TRBV28
J gene: TRBJ2-1
CDR3 protein: CASSRLAEVYNEQFF
CDR3 DNA: TGTGCCAGCAGTCGACTAGCGGAAGTCTACAATGAGCAGTTCTTC

D gene: NA
CDR3 length: 13
clone size: NA
V gene: TRBV9
J gene: TRBJ2-2
CDR3 protein: CASRQGNTGELFF
CDR3 DNA: TGTGCCAGCAGGCAGGGGAACACCGGGGAGCTGTTTTTT

D gene: TRBD1
CDR3 length: 19
clone size: NA
V gene: TRBV28
J gene: TRBJ1-3
CDR3 protein: CASSLAMGQGLSAGNTIYF
CDR3 DNA: TGTGCCAGCAGTTTAGCAATGGGACAGGGGTTATCTGCGGGAAACACCATATATTTT

D gene: TRBD2
CDR3 length: 18
clone size: NA
V gene: TRBV5-1
J gene: TRBJ2-6
CDR3 protein: CASSLVSSGSLRANVLTF
CDR3 DNA: TGCGCCAGCAGCTTGGTTTCTAGCGGGAGTCTTAGGGCCAACGTCCTGACTTTC

D gene: TRBD1
CDR3 length: 14
clone size: NA
V gene: TRBV27
J gene: TRBJ1-2
CDR3 protein: CASSFNRGNYGYTF
CDR3 DNA: TGTGCCAGCAGTTTTAACAGGGGGAACTATGGCTACACCTTC

D gene: NA
CDR3 length: 12
clone size: NA
V gene: TRBV3-1/TRBV3-2
J gene: TRBJ2-7
CDR3 protein: CASSQAPREQYF
CDR3 DNA: TGTGCCAGCAGCCAGGCCCCCCGCGAGCAGTACTTC

D gene: TRBD1
CDR3 length: 14
clone size: once
V gene: TRBV29-1
J gene: TRBJ1-1
CDR3 protein: CSVSMTGKDTEAFF
CDR3 DNA: TGCAGCGTATCCATGACAGGGAAGGACACTGAAGCTTTCTTT

D gene: TRBD1
CDR3 length: 14
clone size: NA
V gene: TRBV11-3
J gene: TRBJ2-5
CDR3 protein: CASSPRDRRETQYF
CDR3 DNA: TGTGCCAGCAGCCCCCGGGACAGACGAGAGACCCAGTACTTC

D gene: TRBD2
CDR3 length: 16
clone size: NA
V gene: TRBV13
J gene: TRBJ2-1
CDR3 protein: CASSQIAGYSYNEQFF
CDR3 DNA: TGTGCCAGCAGCCAAATAGCGGGGTACTCCTACAATGAGCAGTTCTTC

D gene: NA
CDR3 length: 13
clone size: NA
V gene: TRBV28
J gene: TRBJ2-7
CDR3 protein: CAGGRGGSYEQYF
CDR3 DNA: TGTGCCGGCGGAAGGGGCGGATCCTACGAGCAGTACTTC